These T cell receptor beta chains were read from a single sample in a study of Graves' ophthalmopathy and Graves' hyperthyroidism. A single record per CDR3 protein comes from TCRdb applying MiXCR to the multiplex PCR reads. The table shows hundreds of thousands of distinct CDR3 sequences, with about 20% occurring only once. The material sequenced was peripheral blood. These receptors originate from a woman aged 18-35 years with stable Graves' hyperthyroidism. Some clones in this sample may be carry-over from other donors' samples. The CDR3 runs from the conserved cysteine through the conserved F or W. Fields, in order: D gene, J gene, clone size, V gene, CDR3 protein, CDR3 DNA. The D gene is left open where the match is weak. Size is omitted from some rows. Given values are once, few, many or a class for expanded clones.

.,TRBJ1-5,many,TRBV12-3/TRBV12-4,CASSLRGSNQPQHF,TGTGCCAGCAGTTTAAGAGGTAGCAATCAGCCCCAGCATTTT
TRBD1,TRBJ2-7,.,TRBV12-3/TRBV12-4,CASSGRQGTSYEQYF,TGTGCCAGCAGTGGTAGACAGGGGACAAGCTACGAGCAGTACTTC
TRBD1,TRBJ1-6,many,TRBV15,CATSRGTGNSYNSPLHF,TGTGCCACCAGCAGAGGGACAGGGAACTCCTATAATTCACCCCTCCACTTT
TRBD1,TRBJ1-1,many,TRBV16,CASSQSRGQTNTEAFF,TGTGCCAGCAGCCAATCGAGGGGACAGACGAACACTGAAGCTTTCTTT
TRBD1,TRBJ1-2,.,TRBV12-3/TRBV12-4,CASSLSPTGHYGYTF,TGTGCCAGCAGTTTAAGCCCGACAGGGCACTATGGCTACACCTTC
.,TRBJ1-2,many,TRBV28,CASSLQGGNYGYTF,TGTGCCAGCAGTTTACAGGGAGGTAACTATGGCTACACCTTC
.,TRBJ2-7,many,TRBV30,CAYRTDVYEQYF,TGTGCCTACCGGACAGATGTCTACGAGCAGTACTTC
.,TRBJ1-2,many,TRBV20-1,CSVSRGRRRANYGYTF,TGCAGTGTTTCCAGGGGAAGGAGACGAGCTAACTATGGCTACACCTTC
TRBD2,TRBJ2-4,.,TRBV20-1,CSAETGTSGGAAKNIKYF,TGCAGTGCCGAAACCGGGACTAGCGGGGGGGCGGCCAAAAACATTAAGTACTTC
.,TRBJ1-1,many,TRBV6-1,CASRDTLDTEAFF,TGTGCCAGCAGGGACACCTTGGACACTGAAGCTTTCTTT
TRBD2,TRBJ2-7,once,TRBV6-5,CAGSSGGGRVSYEQYF,TGTGCCGGCAGTTCCGGCGGCGGGAGGGTCTCCTACGAGCAGTACTTC
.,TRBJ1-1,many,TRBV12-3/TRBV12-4,CASTPRRGRDEAFF,TGTGCCAGCACCCCCCGGCGGGGGAGGGATGAAGCTTTCTTT
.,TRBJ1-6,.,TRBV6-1,CAAGYSPLHF,TGTGCCGCAGGGTATTCACCCCTCCACTTT
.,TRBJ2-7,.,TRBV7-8,CASSPRDSTTGEQYF,TGTGCCAGCAGCCCCCGGGACTCTACGACGGGGGAGCAGTACTTC
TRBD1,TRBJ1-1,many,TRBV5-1,CASSLGQGAFF,TGCGCCAGCAGCCTAGGACAGGGGGCTTTCTTT
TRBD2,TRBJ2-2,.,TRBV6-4,CASSDSPSGSTGELFF,TGTGCCAGCAGTGACTCGCCTAGCGGGAGCACCGGGGAGCTGTTTTTT
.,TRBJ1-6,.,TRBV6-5,CASSYGGGGSGPLHF,TGTGCCAGCAGTTACGGAGGCGGAGGGTCTGGCCCCCTCCACTTT
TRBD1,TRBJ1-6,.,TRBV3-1,CASSQEGGGRNSPLHF,TGTGCCAGCAGCCAAGAGGGAGGGGGCCGCAATTCACCCCTCCACTTT
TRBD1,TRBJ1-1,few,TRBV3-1,CASSQYGTGGPGVGAFF,TGTGCCAGCAGCCAATACGGGACAGGGGGCCCGGGAGTTGGTGCTTTCTTT
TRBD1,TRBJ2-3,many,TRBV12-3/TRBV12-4,CASSQSTGVGPLDTQYF,TGTGCCAGCAGTCAATCGACAGGGGTCGGCCCTCTAGATACGCAGTATTTT
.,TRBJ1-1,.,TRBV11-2,CASRWSPTSTEAFF,TGTGCCAGCAGGTGGTCACCTACCAGCACTGAAGCTTTCTTT
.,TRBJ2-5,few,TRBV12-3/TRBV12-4,CASSRGGTLQGETQYF,TGTGCCAGCAGTCGCGGGGGAACTCTCCAGGGGGAGACCCAGTACTTC
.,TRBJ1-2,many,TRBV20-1,CSATDIYYGYTF,TGCAGTGCTACCGACATCTACTATGGCTACACCTTC
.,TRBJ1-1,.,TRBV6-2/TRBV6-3,CASRIGGVPRSTEAFF,TGTGCCAGCAGAATAGGAGGGGTGCCTCGAAGCACTGAAGCTTTCTTT
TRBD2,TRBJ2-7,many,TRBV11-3,CASRRPGLAGYEQYF,TGTGCCAGCAGACGCCCGGGACTAGCGGGCTACGAGCAGTACTTC
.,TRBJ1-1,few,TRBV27,CASSFLRSEAFF,TGTGCCAGCAGTTTCCTCAGGAGTGAAGCTTTCTTT
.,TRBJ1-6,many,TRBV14,CASSQRPPELNSPLHF,TGTGCCAGCAGCCAAAGACCCCCAGAGCTGAATTCACCCCTCCACTTT
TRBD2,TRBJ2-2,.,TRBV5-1,CASSLDGSGRRTGELFF,TGCGCCAGCAGCTTGGACGGAAGCGGGAGGCGGACCGGGGAGCTGTTTTTT
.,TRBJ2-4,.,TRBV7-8,CASSELGLYAKNIQYF,TGTGCCAGCAGCGAGCTTGGACTGTATGCCAAAAACATTCAGTACTTC
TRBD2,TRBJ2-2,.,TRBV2,CASRGTSGRATGELFF,TGTGCCAGCCGCGGGACTAGCGGGAGGGCTACCGGGGAGCTGTTTTTT
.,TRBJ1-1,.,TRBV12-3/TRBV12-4,CASSFGYRVNTEAFF,TGTGCCAGCAGTTTCGGATACAGGGTGAACACTGAAGCTTTCTTT
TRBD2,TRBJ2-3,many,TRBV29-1,CSAISPGLAGVDTQYF,TGCAGCGCTATATCTCCGGGACTAGCGGGAGTAGATACGCAGTATTTT
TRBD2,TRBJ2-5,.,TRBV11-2,CASSSLKRGSETQYF,TGTGCCAGCAGCTCTCTCAAGCGGGGGTCTGAGACCCAGTACTTC
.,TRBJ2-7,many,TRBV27,CASSLSDSLYEQYF,TGTGCCAGCAGTCTTTCCGACAGTCTCTACGAGCAGTACTTC
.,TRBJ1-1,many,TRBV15,CATSRDGFRVALNTEAFF,TGTGCCACCAGCAGAGATGGGTTTAGGGTGGCGTTGAACACTGAAGCTTTCTTT